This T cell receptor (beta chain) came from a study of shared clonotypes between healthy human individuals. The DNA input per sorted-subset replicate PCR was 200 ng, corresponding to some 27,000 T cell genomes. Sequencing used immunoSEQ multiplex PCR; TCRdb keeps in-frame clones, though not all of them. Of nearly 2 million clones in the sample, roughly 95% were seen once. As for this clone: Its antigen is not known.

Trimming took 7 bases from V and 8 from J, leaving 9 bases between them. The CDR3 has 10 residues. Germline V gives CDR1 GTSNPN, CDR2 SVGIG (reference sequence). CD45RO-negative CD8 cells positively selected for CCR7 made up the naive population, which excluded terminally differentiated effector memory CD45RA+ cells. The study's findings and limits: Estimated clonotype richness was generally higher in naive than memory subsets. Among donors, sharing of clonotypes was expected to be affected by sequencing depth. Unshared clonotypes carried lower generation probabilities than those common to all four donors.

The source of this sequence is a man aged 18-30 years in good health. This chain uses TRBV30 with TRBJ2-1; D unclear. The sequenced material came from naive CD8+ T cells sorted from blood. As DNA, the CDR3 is TGTGCCTTAATTTGGGATGAGCAGTTCTTC. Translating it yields CALIWDEQFF. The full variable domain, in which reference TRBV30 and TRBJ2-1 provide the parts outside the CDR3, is SQTIHQWPATLVQPVGSPLSLECTVEGTSNPNLYWYRQAAGRGLQLLFYSVGIGQISSEVPQNLSASRPQDRQFILSSKKLLLSDSGFYLCALIWDEQFFGPGTRLTVL.